This entry lists 14 T cell receptor beta chains sequenced from one sample in a study of beta chain features in type 1 diabetes. As every portion of the isolated RNA was reverse transcribed, the sequencing read expressed TCRB transcripts. The assay was immunoSEQ multiplex PCR, and TCRdb's table has in-frame clones only and misses some. The repertoire holds some 44,000 clones, with 51% as singletons. The source material was Tregs from blood. The receptors were sampled from a woman between 18 and 29 years old in good health.

J is TRBJ2-1 and V is TRBV7-8, with D maybe TRBD1 (6 bases). V shed 5 bases and J shed 13 bases, with 18 bases lying between them. This CDR3 is 13 amino acids long. Germline lookup yields CDR1 SGHVS and CDR2 FQNEAQ. The DNA of the CDR3 is TGTGCCAGCAGCCTAGACAGGCCAGGGGAACAGTTCTTC. Translating gives CASSLDRPGEQFF.

The chain employs TRBV6-5 and TRBJ2-1; D possibly corresponds to TRBD2 (6 bases). The ends were cut back, 0 bases at V and 6 bases at J, with 12 bases in the middle. Germline V gives CDR1 MNHEY, CDR2 SVGAGI. This CDR3 is 15 amino acids long. In nucleotides, the CDR3 is TGTGCCAGCAGTTACTCTTACGGGAGTGTCAATGAGCAGTTCTTC. It specifies CASSYSYGSVNEQFF.

In this sample, this clone turned up a few times. The chain employs TRBV29-1 and TRBJ1-2, with 7 bases that match TRBD1. Germline V CDR1 and CDR2: SQVTM, ANQGSEA. V was pared by 4 bases and J by 0 bases, with 5 bases of the junction left unmatched. The CDR3 has 14 residues. CDR3 region: CSVGGTVSNYGYTF. In DNA, the CDR3 is TGCAGCGTTGGAGGGACAGTCTCTAACTATGGCTACACCTTC.

V is TRBV7-2 and J is TRBJ2-7, with 8 positions matching TRBD1. Germline-derived CDR1 and CDR2 are SGHTA and FQGNSA. This CDR3 contains 16 residues. V dropped 5 bases and J dropped 0; count of bases not matched to a gene: 9. The CDR3 bases are TGTGCCAGCAGCCCGAGCCGGGACAGGAGCTCCTACGAGCAGTACTTC. The encoded protein is CASSPSRDRSSYEQYF.

The table lists this clone with a few counts. The chain couples TRBV5-8 to TRBJ2-3; possible D gene TRBD2, 5 bases. Trimming removed 2 bases at V and 5 bases at J, with 15 bases between. CDR3 length: 15 amino acids. The germline V gene encodes CDR1 SGHTS and CDR2 YDEGEE. This CDR3 reads CASSFLRAARDTQYF. The CDR3 nucleotides are TGTGCCAGCAGCTTTCTGCGGGCCGCACGAGATACGCAGTATTTT.

The CDR3 region has the DNA TGTGCCAGCAGCTCCGGGACAGGGGACTATGGCTACACCTTC. It is translated as CASSSGTGDYGYTF. The rearrangement joins TRBV11-1 to TRBJ1-2, with TRBD1 matching over 10 bases. The V gene's germline CDR1 is SGHAT and CDR2 FQDESV (reference sequence). This CDR3 contains 14 residues. With V trimmed by 4 bases and J by 3 bases, 2 bases remained unmatched.

This chain connects TRBV6-1 to TRBJ2-5; TRBD1 matches at 8 bases. V lost 6 bases, J lost 5 bases, and 5 bases stayed unmatched. Germline loops: CDR1 MNHNS, CDR2 SASEGT. The CDR3 contains 13 residues. The CDR3: CASRTQGAETQYF. CDR3 DNA: TGTGCCAGCAGGACCCAGGGGGCCGAGACCCAGTACTTC.

The chain uses TRBV29-1 and TRBJ1-1; D remains unclear. The CDR3 has 11 amino acids. Trimming stripped 4 bases from V and 7 bases from J, with 10 bases between. Germline V lookup: CDR1 SQVTM, CDR2 ANQGSEA. As DNA, the CDR3 is TGCAGCGTTGGTGAATCGAGTGAAGCTTTCTTT. This sequence encodes CSVGESSEAFF. Filled out from reference TRBV29-1 and TRBJ1-1, the complete variable domain reads SAVISQKPSRDICQRGTSLTIQCQVDSQVTMMFWYRQQPGQSLTLIATANQGSEATYESGFVIDKFPISRPNLTFSTLTVSNMSPEDSSIYLCSVGESSEAFFGQGTRLTVV.

This chain uses TRBV5-6 with TRBJ2-4, with 12 nucleotides matching TRBD1. Germline V gives CDR1 SGHDT, CDR2 YYEEEE. V dropped 3 bases and J dropped 1; count of bases not matched to a gene: 2. This CDR3 spans 16 amino acids. CDR3 coding DNA: TGTGCCAGCAGCTGGGACAGGGGGCACGCCAAAAACATTCAGTACTTC. It yields the protein CASSWDRGHAKNIQYF.

This clone was seen a handful of times. The CDR3 region has the DNA TGCGCCAGCAGCTGGGGAGGATCTGGAGGGGTCACAGATACGCAGTATTTT. It codes for CASSWGGSGGVTDTQYF. This chain connects TRBV5-1 to TRBJ2-3; D may be TRBD2 (6 bases). Germline CDR1 SGHRS, CDR2 YFSETQ. Trimming pared 3 bases from V and 2 bases from J, leaving 19 bases between. The CDR3 loop spans 17 amino acids.

This chain links TRBV15 with TRBJ2-5, with TRBD1 matching 8 bases. CDR3 length: 15 amino acids. V lost 1 base and J lost 5; bases outside the gene matches: 6. Germline-derived CDR1 and CDR2 are LNHNV and YYDKDF (reference sequence). The CDR3 reads CATSRGVQGVETQYF. CDR3 nucleotides: TGTGCCACCAGCAGAGGGGTACAGGGGGTCGAGACCCAGTACTTC.

V gene TRBV7-9 combines with J gene TRBJ1-1, with 9 bases that match TRBD1. There are 17 residues in the CDR3. From germline, CDR1 is SEHNR and CDR2 FQNEAQ (reference sequence). V dropped 5 bases and J dropped 10; count of bases not matched to a gene: 20. The CDR3 spells CASSRRTGGAINFVAFF. In DNA, the CDR3 is TGTGCCAGCAGCCGGCGAACAGGGGGCGCGATCAACTTCGTAGCTTTCTTT. The full variable domain, rest sourced from reference TRBV7-9 and TRBJ1-1, is DTGVSQNPRHKITKRGQNVTFRCDPISEHNRLYWYRQTLGQGPEFLTYFQNEAQLEKSRLLSDRFSAERPKGSFSTLEIQRTEQGDSAMYLCASSRRTGGAINFVAFFGQGTRLTVV.

CDR3 residues: CASSLGGGTYQETQYF. The CDR3 nucleotides are TGTGCCAGCAGCTTAGGGGGAGGGACGTACCAAGAGACCCAGTACTTC. The chain is built from TRBV7-2 and TRBJ2-5; 7 bases map to TRBD2. Germline V gene sequence: CDR1 SGHTA, CDR2 FQGNSA. There are 16 residues in the CDR3. V shed 1 base, J shed 0 bases, and the junction held 5 bases outside the gene matches.

V usage is TRBV19 and J usage is TRBJ1-1; 10 bases are shared with TRBD1. CDR3 length: 14 amino acids. Germline V gene data show CDR1 as LNHDA and CDR2 as SQIVND (reference sequence). V was pared by 7 bases and J by 3 bases, with 5 bases of the junction left unmatched. Here the CDR3 reads CASIRTGGYTEAFF. DNA of the CDR3: TGTGCCAGTATCCGGACAGGGGGTTACACTGAAGCTTTCTTT.